The clone carrying this TCR beta chain was detected only a few times. This CDR3 contains 13 residues. Trimming cost V 2 bases and J 3 bases, with 8 bases left between them. The germline CDR1 and CDR2 sequences are MRHNA and SNTAGT. The study based diagnoses on clinical symptoms, serum thyroxine and TRAb, thyroid ultrasound and orbital computed tomography. Out of about 10 ml of fresh peripheral blood came the PBMCs. TCR beta CDR3 region amplification was performed from RNA transcripts. A first-round RT-PCR of the TCR CDR3 used the HTBI primer set. MiXCR was run by TCRdb on the multiplex PCR reads, yielding one entry per CDR3 protein. Of around 600,000 distinct CDR3 sequences in the sample, more than 15% were seen once. This record belongs to a study of T cells in Graves' hyperthyroidism and ophthalmopathy.

This receptor was obtained from a woman aged 40-49 years with Graves' ophthalmopathy. The sample taken for sequencing was blood. V and J are TRBV6-4 and TRBJ2-7; D possibly corresponds to TRBD2 (5 bases). The CDR3 reads CASSDGELYEQYF. In DNA form, the CDR3 reads TGTGCCAGCAGTGACGGGGAGCTCTACGAGCAGTACTTC.